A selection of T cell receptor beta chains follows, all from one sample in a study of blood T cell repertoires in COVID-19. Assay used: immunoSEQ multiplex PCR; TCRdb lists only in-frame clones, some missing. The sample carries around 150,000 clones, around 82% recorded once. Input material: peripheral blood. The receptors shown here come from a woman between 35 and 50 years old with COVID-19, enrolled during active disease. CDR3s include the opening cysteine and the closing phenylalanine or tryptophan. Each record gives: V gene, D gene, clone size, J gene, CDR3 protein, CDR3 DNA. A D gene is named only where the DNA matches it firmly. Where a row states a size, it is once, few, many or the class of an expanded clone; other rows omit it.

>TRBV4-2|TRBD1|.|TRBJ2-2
CASSQHPDRVVGELFF
TGTGCCAGCAGCCAACACCCGGACAGGGTTGTCGGGGAGCTGTTTTTT
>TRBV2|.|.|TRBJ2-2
CASSGIAVPPNTGELFF
TGTGCCAGCAGTGGAATCGCAGTCCCCCCGAACACCGGGGAGCTGTTTTTT
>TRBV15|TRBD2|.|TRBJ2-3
CATSTRAGPTDTQYF
TGTGCCACCAGCACCCGAGCGGGACCCACAGATACGCAGTATTTT
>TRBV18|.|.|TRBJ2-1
CASSPDSYNEQFF
TGTGCCAGCTCACCGGACAGTTACAATGAGCAGTTCTTC
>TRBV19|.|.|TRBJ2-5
CASRPRDSPTETQYF
TGTGCCAGTAGACCCAGGGACTCCCCGACGGAGACCCAGTACTTC
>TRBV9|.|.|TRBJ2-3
CASSPQVGGVTDTQYF
TGTGCCAGCAGTCCACAAGTTGGCGGGGTCACAGATACGCAGTATTTT
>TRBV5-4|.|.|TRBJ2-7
CASSGKVNSATYEQYF
TGTGCCAGCAGCGGGAAGGTAAATAGCGCGACCTACGAGCAGTACTTC
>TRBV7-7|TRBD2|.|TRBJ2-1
CASAPGLAGEPGHNEQFF
TGTGCTTCTGCCCCGGGACTAGCGGGAGAGCCAGGACACAATGAGCAGTTCTTC
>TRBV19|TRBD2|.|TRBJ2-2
CASSMPQSTSAYTGELFF
TGTGCCAGTAGTATGCCCCAATCGACTAGCGCCTACACCGGGGAGCTGTTTTTT
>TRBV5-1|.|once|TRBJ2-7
CASSLEASEFGEQYF
TGCGCCAGCAGCTTGGAGGCTAGCGAATTTGGGGAGCAGTACTTC
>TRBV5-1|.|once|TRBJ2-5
CASSFGLSETQYF
TGCGCCAGCAGCTTCGGTCTGTCGGAGACCCAGTACTTC
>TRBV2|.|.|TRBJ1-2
CASTAGANYGYTF
TGTGCCAGCACCGCGGGAGCTAACTATGGCTACACCTTC
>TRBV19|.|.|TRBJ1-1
CASSIMGSLNTEAFF
TGTGCCAGTAGTATTATGGGCAGCCTGAACACTGAAGCTTTCTTT
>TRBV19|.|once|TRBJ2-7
CASSIERGFYEQYF
TGTGCCAGTAGTATAGAAAGGGGCTTCTACGAGCAGTACTTC
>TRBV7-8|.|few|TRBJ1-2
CASSLRGGYGYTF
TGTGCCAGCAGCTTAAGGGGGGGCTATGGCTACACCTTC
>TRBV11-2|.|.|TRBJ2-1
CASNTHRAEGEQFF
TGTGCCAGCAACACCCACAGGGCTGAGGGTGAGCAGTTCTTC
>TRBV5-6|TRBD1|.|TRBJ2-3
CASSLQGADTQYF
TGTGCCAGCAGCTTGCAGGGGGCAGATACGCAGTATTTT
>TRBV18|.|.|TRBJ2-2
CASSPPGRGGTGELFF
TGTGCCAGCTCACCACCGGGACGGGGAGGCACCGGGGAGCTGTTTTTT
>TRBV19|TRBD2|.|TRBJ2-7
CASKRTRGEEQYF
TGTGCCAGTAAACGGACTAGGGGAGAGGAGCAGTACTTC
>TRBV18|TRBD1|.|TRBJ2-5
CASSPLDRAWETQYF
TGTGCCAGCTCACCATTGGACAGGGCTTGGGAGACCCAGTACTTC